Included here is one T cell receptor beta chain sequence, with context. Sequencing used immunoSEQ multiplex PCR; TCRdb keeps in-frame clones, though not all of them. The table includes 150,000 or so clones, 80% to 95% detected once. This sample is part of a study of control samples from healthy donors and cancer patients. V lost 9 bases, J lost 3 bases, and 17 bases lay in between. CDR1 and CDR2 from the germline V gene are SNHLY and FYNNEI. The CDR3 consists of 14 residues. This clonotype was obtained from a man aged 18-30 years in good health. This sequence joins TRBV2 and TRBJ1-1, with D perhaps matching TRBD1 (6 bases). Sequenced input: blood. CDR3: CASTPGEGHTEAFF. In DNA form, the CDR3 reads TGTGCCAGTACCCCAGGGGAAGGTCACACTGAAGCTTTCTTT.